This TCR beta chain was recorded in a study of T cell responses to AZD1222 COVID-19 vaccine. With V trimmed by 10 bases and J by 1 base, 8 bases remained unmatched. The CDR3 length is 15 residues. The germline gives CDR1 LNHDA, CDR2 SQIVND (reference sequence). TCRdb's copy holds only in-frame clones and misses some; the assay was immunoSEQ multiplex PCR. The sample consists of 64,000 or so clones, 84% of them appearing once. The V and J genes are TRBV19 and TRBJ2-2, with 8 bases lining up with TRBD2. This clonotype was sampled from an adult in good health. The sample consisted of peripheral blood, taken on day 0 of AZD1222 vaccination. The CDR3 coding sequence is TGTGCCACCCCGCGGGGGGTTGGGAACACCGGGGAGCTGTTTTTT. As protein: CATPRGVGNTGELFF.